This T cell receptor beta chain was captured by sequencing in a study of cytomegalovirus exposure and HLA in healthy donors. V lost 5 bases, J lost 4 bases, and 4 bases stayed unmatched. Germline V gene lookup returns CDR1 SEHNR and CDR2 FQNEAQ (reference sequence). This CDR3 is built from 13 residues. The protocol was immunoSEQ multiplex PCR, while the TCRdb copy is restricted to in-frame clones and leaves out a portion. The sample gives 120,000 or so clones, roughly 88% of which show up once; 1.4% to 1.5% is in the top ten. This sequence joins TRBV7-9 and TRBJ1-2, with TRBD1 identical over 7 bases. The receptor comes from a woman younger than 45 in good health and CMV-seropositive. The sequenced material came from PBMCs. The CDR3 DNA reads as TGTGCCAGCAGCCCTGAGGGGGCCTATGGCTACACCTTC. Its protein product is CASSPEGAYGYTF.